This TCR beta chain was identified during a study of cytomegalovirus exposure and HLA in healthy donors. With 60 Vbeta and 13 Jbeta primers, the PCR was carried out. Sequenced by immunoSEQ multiplex PCR; TCRdb stores in-frame clones only, minus some. The sample yields approximately 120,000 clones, roughly three quarters seen once. Germline CDR1 reads SGHDT; CDR2 reads YYEEEE. The CDR3 is made up of 19 amino acids. V lost 4 bases to trimming and J lost 2 bases; unmatched junction nucleotides: 19. This clone has a single count. This chain links TRBV5-6 with TRBJ2-3, with 7 bases matching TRBD2. This receptor was taken from a man under 40 in good health and CMV-seropositive. The specimen was PBMCs. CDR3 region: CASSRRRSFLAEATDTQYF. CDR3 coding DNA: TGTGCCAGCAGCCGACGGAGGAGCTTCCTAGCGGAAGCCACAGATACGCAGTATTTT.